This T cell receptor beta chain was observed in a study of shared clonotypes between healthy human individuals. General study findings and limits: It was anticipated that sequencing depth would influence how many clonotypes donors shared. Few donors limited the genetic and exposure-history diversity represented.

The naive CD8 subset, CD45RO-negative cells positively selected for CCR7, excluded terminally differentiated effector memory CD45RA+ cells. About this clone: Its antigen is currently unknown.

TCRdb keeps only in-frame clones here, not all; method: immunoSEQ multiplex PCR. This table holds hundreds of thousands of clones, almost 95% found once. The sequenced sample consisted of naive CD8+ T cells sorted from blood. The TCR was taken from a man aged 25-40 years in good health.

The CDR3 bases are TGTGCCAGCAGCTTGGGCGGGAGGGCCGAAATGGATGAGCAGTTCTTC. Translated, it gives CASSLGGRAEMDEQFF. The V gene is TRBV13, the J gene TRBJ2-1; 9 nucleotides align to TRBD2. The V segment lost 3 bases and the J segment 8 bases; nucleotides outside the gene matches: 11. The CDR3 contains 16 residues. Germline assignment: CDR1 PRHDT and CDR2 FYEKMQ (reference sequence).